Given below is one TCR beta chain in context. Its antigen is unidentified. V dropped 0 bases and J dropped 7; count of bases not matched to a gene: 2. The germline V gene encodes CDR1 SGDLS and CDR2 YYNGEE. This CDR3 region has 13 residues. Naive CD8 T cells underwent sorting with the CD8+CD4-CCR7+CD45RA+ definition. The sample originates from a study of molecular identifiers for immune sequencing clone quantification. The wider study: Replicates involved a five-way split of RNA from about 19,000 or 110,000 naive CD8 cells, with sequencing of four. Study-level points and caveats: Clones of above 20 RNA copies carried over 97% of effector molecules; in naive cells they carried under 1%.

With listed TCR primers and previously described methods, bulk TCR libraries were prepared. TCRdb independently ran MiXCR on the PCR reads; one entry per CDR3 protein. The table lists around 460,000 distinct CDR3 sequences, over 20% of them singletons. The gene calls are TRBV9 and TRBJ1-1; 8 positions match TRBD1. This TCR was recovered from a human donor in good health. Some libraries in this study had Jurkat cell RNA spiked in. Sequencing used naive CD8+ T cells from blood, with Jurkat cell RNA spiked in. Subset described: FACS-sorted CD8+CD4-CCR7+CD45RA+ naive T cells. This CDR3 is CASSVAGGVEAFF. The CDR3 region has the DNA TGTGCCAGCAGCGTAGCAGGGGGCGTTGAAGCTTTCTTT.